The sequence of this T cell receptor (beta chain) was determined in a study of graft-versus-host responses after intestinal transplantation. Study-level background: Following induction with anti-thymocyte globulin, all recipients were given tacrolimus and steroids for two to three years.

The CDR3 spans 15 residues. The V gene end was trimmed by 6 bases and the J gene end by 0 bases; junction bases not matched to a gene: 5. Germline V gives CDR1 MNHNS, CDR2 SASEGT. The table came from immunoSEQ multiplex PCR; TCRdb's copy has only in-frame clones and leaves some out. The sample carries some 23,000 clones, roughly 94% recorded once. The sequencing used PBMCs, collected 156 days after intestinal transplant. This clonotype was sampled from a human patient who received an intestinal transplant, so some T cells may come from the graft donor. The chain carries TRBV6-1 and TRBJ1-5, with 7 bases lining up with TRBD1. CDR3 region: CASRIDRVSNQPQHF. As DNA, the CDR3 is TGTGCCAGCAGGATCGACAGGGTTAGCAATCAGCCCCAGCATTTT.